This TCR beta chain was identified in a study of identical twins. Study-level points and caveats: Where beta out-of-frame sequences were concerned, excess twin sharing was weaker.

The CDR3 covers 12 residues. Germline V gives CDR1 DFQATT, CDR2 SNEGSKA (reference sequence). Trimming removed 6 bases at V and 2 bases at J, with 11 bases between. This clonotype came up a few times. Its antigen is undetermined. MiXCR, run by TCRdb on the 5' RACE reads, gives a single entry per CDR3 protein. The data contain a few hundred thousand distinct CDR3 sequences, roughly 9.5% of them singletons. These data also featured in a second study, about yellow fever vaccine responses in identical twins. This second report adds: Twins' vaccine T cell responses were reported to seem partly convergent and partly personalized.

The receptor comes from a woman aged 18-29 years in good health. Sequenced material: PBMCs. The chain couples TRBV20-1 to TRBJ2-7; no reliable D call. CDR3 sequence: CSARPDAYEQYF. Written as DNA, the CDR3 is TGCAGTGCCCGCCCGGATGCCTACGAGCAGTACTTC.